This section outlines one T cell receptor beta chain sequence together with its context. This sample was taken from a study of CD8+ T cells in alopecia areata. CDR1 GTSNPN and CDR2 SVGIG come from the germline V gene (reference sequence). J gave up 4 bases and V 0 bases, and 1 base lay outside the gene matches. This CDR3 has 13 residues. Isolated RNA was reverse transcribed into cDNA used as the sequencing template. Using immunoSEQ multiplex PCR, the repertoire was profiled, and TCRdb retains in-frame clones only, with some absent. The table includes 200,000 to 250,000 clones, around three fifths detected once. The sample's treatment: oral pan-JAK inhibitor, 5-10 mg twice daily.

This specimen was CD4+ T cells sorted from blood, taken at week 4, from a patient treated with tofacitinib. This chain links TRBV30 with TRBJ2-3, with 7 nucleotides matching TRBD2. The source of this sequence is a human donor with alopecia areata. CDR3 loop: CAWSVAGPDTQYF. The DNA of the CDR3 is TGTGCCTGGAGTGTAGCGGGGCCAGATACGCAGTATTTT. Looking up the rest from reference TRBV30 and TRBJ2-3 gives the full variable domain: SQTIHQWPATLVQPVGSPLSLECTVEGTSNPNLYWYRQAAGRGLQLLFYSVGIGQISSEVPQNLSASRPQDRQFILSSKKLLLSDSGFYLCAWSVAGPDTQYFGPGTRLTVL.